These 30 T cell receptor beta chains were sequenced from one sample in a study of T-cell reconstitution after alpha-beta-depleted transplantation in children (dated by TCRdb to the mid-2010s). Library prep was done by PCR. The sequencer listed for this sample is Illumina HiSeq 2500. TCR libraries were prepared with molecular barcoding, using unique molecular identifiers to normalize TCRbeta repertoire quantification. TCRdb handled the public reads itself, with Q25 trimming in fastp and clone calling in MiXCR, and kept productive beta chains. Each CDR3 protein gets just one entry, which takes the most common genes and DNA from the rows behind it. The sample contains 500,000 to 600,000 distinct CDR3 sequences, around 27% of them found a single time. The top ten constitute under 45% of the sample. The treatment or condition label on this specimen signifies: allogeneic hematopoietic cell transplantation with graft depleted of TCRalphabeta T cells and CD19 B cells.

Sequenced material: PBMCs, taken before TCRalphabeta/CD19-depleted stem cell transplant. The receptors were sampled from a boy under two years old with Wiskott-Aldrich syndrome, due to receive a stem cell transplant.

This clonotype showed up just a few times. The rearrangement uses TRBV12-3 or TRBV12-4 and TRBJ1-5; D is possibly TRBD1 (6 bases). The CDR3 totals 14 residues. Trimming took 3 bases from V and 7 from J, leaving 13 bases between them. CDR3 protein: CASSLKGQGQPQHF. Here the CDR3 DNA reads TGTGCCAGCAGTTTGAAGGGGCAGGGGCAGCCCCAGCATTTT.

The chain recombines TRBV12-3 or TRBV12-4 with TRBJ2-2; 8 bases are shared with TRBD2. V lost 1 base, J lost 3 bases, and 1 base stayed unmatched. CDR3 length: 15 amino acids. The CDR3 spells CASSLELADTGELFF. The CDR3 nucleotides read TGTGCCAGCAGTTTAGAACTAGCGGACACCGGGGAGCTGTTTTTT.

The CDR3 DNA reads TGTGCCAGCAGTTACGGGCTAGAGAACAATGAGCAGTTCTTC. Protein product: CASSYGLENNEQFF. This rearrangement joins TRBV6-5 to TRBJ2-1; D not certain. CDR1 is MNHEY and CDR2 is SVGAGI in the germline V gene. Between the trimmed V and J ends, which lost 2 bases and 5 bases, there was a span of 10 bases. This CDR3 has 14 amino acids.

The chain has TRBV5-1 and TRBJ2-1; a possible D gene is TRBD2 (6 bases). Germline loops: CDR1 SGHRS, CDR2 YFSETQ. CDR3 length: 14 amino acids. V lost 4 bases, J lost 7 bases, and 15 bases lay in between. DNA for the CDR3: TGCGCCAGCAGCGCGGGACCTCCAGCGAATGAGCAGTTCTTC. This gives the protein CASSAGPPANEQFF.

This clonotype was observed a few times. The chain is built from TRBV12-3 or TRBV12-4 and TRBJ2-3, with TRBD2 identical over 10 bases. The ends lost 2 bases at V and 3 bases at J; junction bases unmatched: 2. This CDR3 contains 15 residues. CDR3 loop: CASSLTSGKTDTQYF. CDR3 in DNA: TGTGCCAGCAGTTTAACTAGCGGGAAGACAGATACGCAGTATTTT.

This chain links TRBV5-1 with TRBJ2-4; 14 bases are a match to TRBD2. CDR1 and CDR2 (germline): SGHRS, YFSETQ. With V trimmed by 4 bases and J by 3 bases, 3 bases remained unmatched. The CDR3 loop spans 16 amino acids. CDR3 sequence reads: CASSPGLAGVKNIQYF. The CDR3 region has the DNA TGCGCCAGCAGCCCGGGACTAGCGGGAGTCAAAAACATTCAGTACTTC.

This clonotype turned up a few times. This chain uses TRBV12-3 or TRBV12-4 with TRBJ2-1; 11 bases line up with TRBD1. This CDR3 comprises 24 residues. J was trimmed by 0 bases and V by 2 bases; bases with no gene match: 24. This chain's CDR3 is CASSLTTGGSVDRGPWSSYNEQFF. CDR3 DNA sequence: TGTGCCAGCAGTTTAACTACTGGCGGTTCGGTGGACAGGGGGCCATGGAGCTCCTACAATGAGCAGTTCTTC.

This clonotype was counted only a few times. The chain joins TRBV12-3 or TRBV12-4 to TRBJ1-5; D is undetermined. This CDR3 is built from 13 residues. With 1 base removed from V and 5 bases from J, the gap between germline ends came to 6 bases. Written as DNA, the CDR3 is TGTGCCAGCAGTTTAGGAGAGTATCAGCCCCAGCATTTT. Translating gives CASSLGEYQPQHF.

This clonotype was counted a few times. The chain carries TRBV7-3 and TRBJ2-3, with D hard to call. The CDR3 has 16 residues. Per the germline V gene, CDR1 is SGHTA and CDR2 is FQGTGA. Trimming cost V 2 bases and J 6 bases, with 18 bases left between them. CDR3 DNA: TGTGCCAGCAGCTTAGCGGCTACGAAAAATATGGATACGCAGTATTTT. Its translation is CASSLAATKNMDTQYF.

This clonotype was found a few times. This chain connects TRBV5-6 to TRBJ1-4; D might be TRBD1 (6 bases). The length of the CDR3 is 13 residues. CDR1 SGHDT and CDR2 YYEEEE come from the germline V gene. Trimming took off 4 bases at V and 6 bases at J, with 10 bases between the two ends. CDR3 in amino acids: CASSQGRYEKLFF. DNA for the CDR3: TGTGCCAGCAGCCAGGGGCGCTATGAAAAACTGTTTTTT.

This clonotype was detected a few times. This chain joins TRBV27 and TRBJ2-1, with TRBD2 matching over 8 bases. Per germline, CDR1 MNHEY and CDR2 SMNVEV (reference sequence). V gave up 2 bases and J gave up 7 bases; unmatched junction bases: 4. The CDR3 totals 14 residues. The CDR3 spells CASSLPSGLNEQFF. As DNA, the CDR3 is TGTGCCAGCAGTTTACCTAGCGGGTTGAATGAGCAGTTCTTC.

This clonotype was seen a handful of times. V gene TRBV7-9 combines with J gene TRBJ2-2; maybe TRBD2 (5 bases). Between the trimmed V and J ends, which lost 6 bases and 4 bases, there was a span of 15 bases. The CDR3 loop spans 15 amino acids. Germline-derived CDR1 and CDR2 are SEHNR and FQNEAQ (reference sequence). For the CDR3, the DNA is TGTGCCAGCAGACGGAGGCCTGTGGGCACCGGGGAGCTGTTTTTT. This sequence encodes CASRRRPVGTGELFF.

The V and J genes are TRBV15 and TRBJ2-4; D might be TRBD2 (5 bases). In germline, CDR1 is LNHNV, CDR2 YYDKDF (reference sequence). With 0 bases removed from V and 6 bases from J, the gap between germline ends came to 12 bases. The CDR3 spans 15 residues. For the CDR3, the DNA is TGTGCCACCAGCAGAGATCTGGCGGGTCTAAACATTCAGTACTTC. Translated: CATSRDLAGLNIQYF.

The rearrangement joins TRBV3-1 to TRBJ2-1, with D maybe TRBD2 (6 bases). Trimming cost V 1 base and J 10 bases, with 26 bases left between them. CDR3 length equals 18 residues. CDR1 LGHDT and CDR2 YNNKEL come from the germline V gene (reference sequence). CDR3 DNA: TGTGCCAGCAGCCAAGGTCGGACTATAGCCCTTAAAGTCCCCGAGCAGTTCTTC. Translation: CASSQGRTIALKVPEQFF.

The table lists this clonotype with a few counts. The rearrangement joins TRBV5-1 to TRBJ2-4; D assignment may be TRBD1 or TRBD2 (5 bases each). V was pared by 3 bases and J by 5 bases, with 15 bases between. This CDR3 contains 15 residues. From germline, CDR1 is SGHRS and CDR2 YFSETQ. CDR3 nucleotide sequence: TGCGCCAGCAGCTCCGGGGCGTCCGGCCAAAACATTCAGTACTTC. This translates into CASSSGASGQNIQYF.

This clonotype was counted only a few times. The gene calls are TRBV28 and TRBJ2-1; TRBD2 aligns across 8 bases. J was trimmed by 6 bases and V by 6 bases; bases with no gene match: 4. CDR1 MDHEN and CDR2 SYDVKM come from the germline V gene. This CDR3 is built from 13 residues. Here the CDR3 reads CASRRGLVNEQFF. CDR3 DNA sequence: TGTGCCAGCAGACGGGGACTAGTCAATGAGCAGTTCTTC.

This clonotype has only a few counts. This chain links TRBV9 with TRBJ2-1, with D perhaps matching TRBD2 (5 bases). Germline V lookup: CDR1 SGDLS, CDR2 YYNGEE. The CDR3 has 13 residues. The V gene lost 3 bases and the J gene lost 4 bases, with 8 bases spanning the gap. CDR3 amino acids: CASSGTRYNEQFF. The CDR3 bases are TGTGCCAGCAGCGGAACTAGGTACAATGAGCAGTTCTTC.

A few counts support this clonotype. The J gene is TRBJ2-7, the V gene TRBV25-1; D unresolved. The CDR3 length is 13 residues. CDR1 MGHDK and CDR2 SYGVNS come from the germline V gene. Trimming cost V 3 bases and J 0 bases, with 6 bases left between them. The CDR3 nucleotides read TGTGCCAGCAGTGACGCTAGCTCCTACGAGCAGTACTTC. This translates into CASSDASSYEQYF.

V gene TRBV20-1 combines with J gene TRBJ1-1, with a tentative D call TRBD1 (5 bases). V dropped 3 bases and J dropped 0 bases, with 11 bases sitting between them. Per the germline V gene, CDR1 is DFQATT and CDR2 is SNEGSKA (reference sequence). The CDR3 length is 14 residues. The CDR3 DNA sequence: TGCAGTGCTAGGAATGAAGGGGTGAACACTGAAGCTTTCTTT. Its translation: CSARNEGVNTEAFF.

This clonotype has a handful of counts. This chain joins TRBV20-1 and TRBJ2-3; no definite D call. Trimming pared 3 bases from V and 8 bases from J, leaving 6 bases between. The germline V gene encodes CDR1 DFQATT and CDR2 SNEGSKA (reference sequence). The CDR3 consists of 10 residues. CDR3 residues: CSASFGTQYF. The CDR3 coding sequence is TGCAGTGCTAGTTTTGGTACGCAGTATTTT.

V and J are TRBV28 and TRBJ2-3; D gene unclear. The CDR3 has 13 residues. V lost 5 bases to trimming and J lost 2 bases, with 8 bases between them. The germline V gene encodes CDR1 MDHEN and CDR2 SYDVKM. The CDR3 bases are TGTGCCAGCAGTCCCTTTTACACAGATACGCAGTATTTT. Translation: CASSPFYTDTQYF.

V gene TRBV3-1 combines with J gene TRBJ2-1; 10 bases map to TRBD2. With V trimmed by 5 bases and J by 5 bases, 12 bases remained unmatched. In germline, CDR1 is LGHDT, CDR2 YNNKEL (reference sequence). The CDR3 extends over 17 amino acids. The CDR3 sequence: CASSSSGSRFGDNEQFF. The CDR3 DNA reads TGTGCCAGCAGCTCTAGCGGGAGTAGGTTCGGGGACAATGAGCAGTTCTTC.

This sequence joins TRBV5-1 and TRBJ2-1, with 9 bases identical to TRBD2. This CDR3 contains 17 residues. The V gene end was trimmed by 4 bases and the J gene end by 8 bases; junction bases not matched to a gene: 16. Germline-derived CDR1 and CDR2 are SGHRS and YFSETQ. The chain's CDR3 is CASSPSRGRDLTDEQFF. The CDR3 DNA reads TGCGCCAGCAGCCCCTCCCGCGGGAGGGACCTGACCGATGAGCAGTTCTTC.

This chain links TRBV5-1 with TRBJ1-2; D not resolved. Trimming pared 5 bases from V and 5 bases from J, leaving 13 bases between. CDR1 SGHRS and CDR2 YFSETQ come from the germline V gene. There are 13 residues in the CDR3. CDR3 loop: CASSVQVGYGYTF. DNA for the CDR3: TGCGCCAGCAGTGTGCAGGTCGGGTATGGCTACACCTTC.

This clonotype showed up many times. The rearrangement joins TRBV5-1 to TRBJ2-5; D gene ambiguous. Looked up from germline, CDR1 is SGHRS and CDR2 is YFSETQ. The CDR3 is made up of 13 amino acids. Trimming took 0 bases from V and 1 from J, leaving 4 bases between them. Here the CDR3 reads CASSLGAQETQYF. Written as DNA, the CDR3 is TGCGCCAGCAGCTTGGGGGCCCAAGAGACCCAGTACTTC.

This clonotype has only a few counts. J is TRBJ1-1 and V is TRBV18; tentative D call: TRBD1 (5 bases). V gave up 3 bases and J gave up 2 bases, with 10 bases separating them. The CDR3 runs to 14 residues. The germline V gene has CDR1 KGHSH and CDR2 LQKENI. The CDR3 loop reads CASSPAGKNTEAFF. Here the CDR3 DNA reads TGTGCCAGCTCACCGGCAGGGAAAAACACTGAAGCTTTCTTT.

The sample holds many counts of this clonotype. The chain carries TRBV2 and TRBJ2-3; the match to TRBD1 covers 8 bases. Looked up from germline, CDR1 is SNHLY and CDR2 is FYNNEI. The trim removed 4 bases at V and 6 bases at J, leaving 6 bases unmatched. The CDR3 runs to 14 residues. The CDR3 region has the DNA TGTGCCAGCAGTGTGGCTGGGGACAGGGATACGCAGTATTTT. It translates to CASSVAGDRDTQYF.

The chain recombines TRBV12-3 or TRBV12-4 with TRBJ1-2; D may be TRBD1 (6 bases). The CDR3 consists of 14 residues. V dropped 6 bases and J dropped 2 bases, with 13 bases sitting between them. CDR3 residues: CASRGTRLNYGYTF. The CDR3 DNA reads TGTGCCAGCAGGGGGACACGCCTAAACTATGGCTACACCTTC.

The CDR3, as DNA: TGTGCCAGCAGTTTAGGAGGGCCCGGGGAGACCCAGTACTTC. Residues: CASSLGGPGETQYF. This chain links TRBV12-3 or TRBV12-4 with TRBJ2-5, with D perhaps TRBD2 (5 bases). Trimming removed 1 base at V and 5 bases at J, with 11 bases between. The CDR3 totals 14 residues.

In this sample, this clonotype turned up a few times. The chain employs TRBV7-9 and TRBJ1-1, with D unresolved. V gave up 0 bases and J gave up 4 bases, with 9 bases separating them. This CDR3 has 14 residues. Germline V gene lookup returns CDR1 SEHNR and CDR2 FQNEAQ (reference sequence). The CDR3 sequence: CASSLAGEGTEAFF. The CDR3 bases are TGTGCCAGCAGCTTAGCCGGAGAAGGCACTGAAGCTTTCTTT.